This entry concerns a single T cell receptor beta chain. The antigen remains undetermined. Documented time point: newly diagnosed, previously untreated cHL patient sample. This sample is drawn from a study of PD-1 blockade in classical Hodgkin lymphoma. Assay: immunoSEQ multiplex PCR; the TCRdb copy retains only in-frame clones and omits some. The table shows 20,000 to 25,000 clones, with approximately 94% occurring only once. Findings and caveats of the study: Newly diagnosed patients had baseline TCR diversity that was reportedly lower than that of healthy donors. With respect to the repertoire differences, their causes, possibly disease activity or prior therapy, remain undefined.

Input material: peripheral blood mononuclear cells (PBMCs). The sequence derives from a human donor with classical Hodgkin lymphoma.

CDR3 loop: CASSLWQGVPEQYF. The CDR3, as DNA: TGTGCCAGCAGCTTGTGGCAGGGGGTGCCGGAGCAGTACTTC. The chain has TRBV5-6 and TRBJ2-7; the match to TRBD1 covers 7 bases. The CDR3 loop spans 14 amino acids. Germline assignment: CDR1 SGHDT and CDR2 YYEEEE. V lost 1 base and J lost 7; bases outside the gene matches: 8.